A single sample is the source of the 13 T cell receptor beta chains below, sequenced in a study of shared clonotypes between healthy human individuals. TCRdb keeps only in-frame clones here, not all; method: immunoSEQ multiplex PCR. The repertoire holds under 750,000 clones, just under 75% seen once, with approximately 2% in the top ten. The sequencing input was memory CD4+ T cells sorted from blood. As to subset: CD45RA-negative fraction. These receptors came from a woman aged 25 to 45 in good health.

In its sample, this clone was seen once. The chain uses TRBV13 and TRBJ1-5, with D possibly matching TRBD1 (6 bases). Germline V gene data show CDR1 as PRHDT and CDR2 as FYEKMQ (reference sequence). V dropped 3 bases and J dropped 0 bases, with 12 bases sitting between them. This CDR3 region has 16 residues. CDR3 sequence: CASSFRGGPSNQPQHF. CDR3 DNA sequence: TGTGCCAGCAGCTTTAGGGGGGGACCTAGCAATCAGCCCCAGCATTTT.

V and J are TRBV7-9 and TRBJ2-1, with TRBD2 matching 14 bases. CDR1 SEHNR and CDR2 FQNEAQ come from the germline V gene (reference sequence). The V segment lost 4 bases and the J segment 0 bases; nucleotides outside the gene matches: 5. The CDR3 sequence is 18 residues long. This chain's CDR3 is CASSWTSGRSSSYNEQFF. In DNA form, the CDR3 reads TGTGCCAGCAGCTGGACTAGCGGGAGGTCGAGCTCCTACAATGAGCAGTTCTTC.

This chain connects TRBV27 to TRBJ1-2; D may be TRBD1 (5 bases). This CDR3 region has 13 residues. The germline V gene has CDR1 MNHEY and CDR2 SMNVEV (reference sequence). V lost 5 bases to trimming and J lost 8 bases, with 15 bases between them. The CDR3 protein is CASSRVSGNGYTF. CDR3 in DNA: TGTGCCAGCAGTCGAGTATCAGGGAACGGCTACACCTTC.

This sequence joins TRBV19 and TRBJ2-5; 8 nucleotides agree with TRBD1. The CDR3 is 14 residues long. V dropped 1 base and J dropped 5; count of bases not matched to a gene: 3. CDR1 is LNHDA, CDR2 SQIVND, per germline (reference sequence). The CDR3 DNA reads TGTGCCAGTAGTATAGGGACAGGGTTGGAGACCCAGTACTTC. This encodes CASSIGTGLETQYF.

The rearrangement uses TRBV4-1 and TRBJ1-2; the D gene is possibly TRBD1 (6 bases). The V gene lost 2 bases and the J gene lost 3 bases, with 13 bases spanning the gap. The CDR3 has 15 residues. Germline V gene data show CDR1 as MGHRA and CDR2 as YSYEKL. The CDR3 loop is CASSQIRGSHYGYTF. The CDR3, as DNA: TGCGCCAGCAGCCAAATTAGGGGGAGTCACTATGGCTACACCTTC.

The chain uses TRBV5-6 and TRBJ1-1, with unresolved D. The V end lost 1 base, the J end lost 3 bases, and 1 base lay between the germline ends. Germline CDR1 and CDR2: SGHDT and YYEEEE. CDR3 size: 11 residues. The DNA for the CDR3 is TGTGCCAGCAGCTTGTACACTGAAGCTTTCTTT. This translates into CASSLYTEAFF. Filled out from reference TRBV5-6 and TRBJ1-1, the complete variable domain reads DAGVTQSPTHLIKTRGQQVTLRCSPKSGHDTVSWYQQALGQGPQFIFQYYEEEERQRGNFPDRFSGHQFPNYSSELNVNALLLGDSALYLCASSLYTEAFFGQGTRLTVV.

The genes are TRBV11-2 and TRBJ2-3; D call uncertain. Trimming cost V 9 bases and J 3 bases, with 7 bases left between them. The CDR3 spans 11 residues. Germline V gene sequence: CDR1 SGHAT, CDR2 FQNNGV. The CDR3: CASRRTDTQYF. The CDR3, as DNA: TGTGCCAGTCGAAGGACAGATACGCAGTATTTT.

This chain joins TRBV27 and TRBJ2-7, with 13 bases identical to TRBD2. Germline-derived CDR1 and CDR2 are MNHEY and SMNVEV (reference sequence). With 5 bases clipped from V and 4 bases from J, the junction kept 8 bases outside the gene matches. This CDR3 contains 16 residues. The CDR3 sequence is CASSLRTSGSRYEQYF. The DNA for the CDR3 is TGTGCCAGCAGTCTTCGGACTAGCGGGAGTCGGTACGAGCAGTACTTC.

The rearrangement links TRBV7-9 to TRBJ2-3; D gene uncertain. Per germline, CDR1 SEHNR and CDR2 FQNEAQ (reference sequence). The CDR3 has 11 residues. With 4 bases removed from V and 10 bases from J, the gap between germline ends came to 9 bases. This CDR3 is CASSSTSSQYF. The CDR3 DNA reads TGTGCCAGCAGCTCTACATCCTCGCAGTATTTT.

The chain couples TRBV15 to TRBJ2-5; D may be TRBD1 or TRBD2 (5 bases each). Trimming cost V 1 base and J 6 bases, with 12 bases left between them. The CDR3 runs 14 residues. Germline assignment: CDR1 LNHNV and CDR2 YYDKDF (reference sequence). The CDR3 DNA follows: TGTGCCACCAGCAGAGCCGGGGACCTGAAGACCCAGTACTTC. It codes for CATSRAGDLKTQYF.

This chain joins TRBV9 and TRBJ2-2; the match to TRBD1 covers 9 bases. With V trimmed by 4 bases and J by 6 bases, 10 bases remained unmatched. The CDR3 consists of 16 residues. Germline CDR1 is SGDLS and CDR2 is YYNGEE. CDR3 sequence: CASSRGNRGLSGELFF. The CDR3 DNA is TGTGCCAGCAGCCGAGGCAACAGGGGGCTTTCCGGGGAGCTGTTTTTT. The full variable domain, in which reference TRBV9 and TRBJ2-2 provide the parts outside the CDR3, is DSGVTQTPKHLITATGQRVTLRCSPRSGDLSVYWYQQSLDQGLQFLIQYYNGEERAKGNILERFSAQQFPDLHSELNLSSLELGDSALYFCASSRGNRGLSGELFFGEGSRLTVL.

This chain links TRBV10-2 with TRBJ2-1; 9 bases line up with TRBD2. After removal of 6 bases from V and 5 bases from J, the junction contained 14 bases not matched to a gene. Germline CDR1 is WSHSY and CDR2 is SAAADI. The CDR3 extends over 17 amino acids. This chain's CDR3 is CASRSGISGSRDNEQFF. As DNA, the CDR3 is TGCGCCAGCAGAAGCGGGATTAGCGGGAGTCGGGACAATGAGCAGTTCTTC.

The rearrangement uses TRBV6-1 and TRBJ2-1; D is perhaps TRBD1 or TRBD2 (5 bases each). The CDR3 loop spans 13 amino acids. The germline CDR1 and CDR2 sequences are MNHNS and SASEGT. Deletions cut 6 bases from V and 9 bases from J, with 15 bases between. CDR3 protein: CASRAGSYGEQFF. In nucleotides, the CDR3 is TGTGCCAGCAGGGCAGGGAGTTACGGTGAGCAGTTCTTC.